The 17 T cell receptor beta chains listed next were all sequenced from one sample in a study of spatial heterogeneity in lung cancer (dated by TCRdb to the late 2010s). Sample time point, as interpreted from the label and publication: sample taken at primary tumor resection. For TCR sequencing, whole RNA was extracted from tumor and nontumor lung tissue, or from cryopreserved PBMC samples, and no cell sorting was done. The method was 5' RACE. Sequencing relied on a NextSeq 500. The public reads were reanalyzed by TCRdb: fastp trimming at Q25, MiXCR alignment, in-frame beta chains only. A single entry per CDR3 protein holds the most common genes and DNA from its merged rows. The sample contains thousands of distinct CDR3 sequences, roughly 24% of them found a single time. Under 30% of the sample goes to the ten largest clones. This specimen consisted of PBMCs, obtained at surgery. These receptors all stem from a female donor with early-stage non-small cell lung cancer.

This clonotype has only one observation. This beta chain came through as a stray read in a library set up for alpha chains, and its size says little. The J gene is TRBJ2-1, the V gene TRBV7-2; 11 nucleotides align to TRBD2. Germline CDR1 is SGHTA and CDR2 is FQGNSA. With V trimmed by 4 bases and J by 6 bases, 2 bases remained unmatched. This CDR3 comprises 14 residues. The CDR3 protein is CASSYGLAGNEQFF. For the CDR3, the DNA is TGTGCCAGCAGCTATGGACTAGCGGGCAATGAGCAGTTCTTC.

This clonotype came up a few times. The size of this beta chain means little, since it is a stray read in a library made for alpha chains. The genes are TRBV29-1 and TRBJ2-3; D is ambiguous. The CDR3 is made up of 11 amino acids. From germline, CDR1 is SQVTM and CDR2 ANQGSEA. Between the trimmed V and J ends, which lost 2 bases and 12 bases, there was a span of 12 bases. The CDR3 loop is CSVESVSTQYF. The CDR3, as DNA: TGCAGCGTTGAAAGTGTGTCTACCCAGTATTTT.

This clonotype was observed a handful of times. This beta chain appears as a stray read in a library generated for alpha chains; its size is not informative. The chain couples TRBV7-2 to TRBJ2-7; 12 positions match TRBD1. The CDR3 spans 14 residues. V was pared by 3 bases and J by 6 bases, with 3 bases of the junction left unmatched. The germline V gene encodes CDR1 SGHTA and CDR2 FQGNSA. The DNA for the CDR3 is TGTGCCAGCAGCTTTGGGACAGGGGGCTTCGAGCAGTACTTC. The encoded protein is CASSFGTGGFEQYF.

As regards this clonotype: This beta chain represents an off-target read in a library built for alpha chains; its size is of limited meaning. The chain links TRBV11-2 to TRBJ2-3; 9 nucleotides line up with TRBD2. V shed 2 bases, J shed 4 bases, and the junction held 13 bases outside the gene matches. Per germline, CDR1 SGHAT and CDR2 FQNNGV. The CDR3 has 18 amino acids. CDR3 protein: CASSLYRGRALLADTQYF. The DNA of the CDR3 is TGTGCCAGCAGCTTATATCGCGGGAGGGCCCTTCTAGCAGATACGCAGTATTTT.

About this clonotype: This beta chain is off target for a library built for alpha chains, so its abundance means little. The CDR3 region has the DNA TGTGCCAGCAGCTCGCATAGCGGGATGGCCACAGATACGCAGTATTTT. This encodes CASSSHSGMATDTQYF. V and J are TRBV7-2 and TRBJ2-3; the match to TRBD2 covers 8 bases. CDR3 length: 16 amino acids. V was pared by 4 bases and J by 2 bases, with 8 bases of the junction left unmatched. Germline lookup yields CDR1 SGHTA and CDR2 FQGNSA.

The sample holds a few counts of this clonotype. This beta chain lies outside the target of a library built for alpha chains; its clone size means little. The rearrangement links TRBV28 to TRBJ2-1; 11 nucleotides line up with TRBD2. The length of the CDR3 is 15 residues. V was clipped by 6 bases and J by 6 bases; unmatched bases: 7. Germline V CDR1 and CDR2: MDHEN, SYDVKM. DNA for the CDR3: TGTGCCAGCAGGCCCCGACTAGCGGGGCTCAATGAGCAGTTCTTC. This sequence encodes CASRPRLAGLNEQFF. Based on the CDR3 plus reference TRBV28 and TRBJ2-1, the full variable domain is DVKVTQSSRYLVKRTGEKVFLECVQDMDHENMFWYRQDPGLGLRLIYFSYDVKMKEKGDIPEGYSVSREKKERFSLILESASTNQTSMYLCASRPRLAGLNEQFFGPGTRLTVL.

This clonotype is medium-sized. This beta chain lies outside the target of a library built for alpha chains; its clone size means little. The chain joins TRBV29-1 to TRBJ2-3, with 7 nucleotides matching TRBD1. V shed 6 bases, J shed 2 bases, and the junction held 5 bases outside the gene matches. Germline V gene data show CDR1 as SQVTM and CDR2 as ANQGSEA. This CDR3 has 13 amino acids. This CDR3 reads CSVATGFTDTQYF. The CDR3 DNA reads TGCAGCGTAGCGACAGGGTTCACAGATACGCAGTATTTT.

Note on this clonotype: This beta chain came through as a stray read in a library set up for alpha chains, and its size says little. The chain combines TRBV12-3 or TRBV12-4 with TRBJ2-3, with a tentative D call TRBD1 (5 bases). The CDR3 contains 16 residues. V lost 7 bases, J lost 2 bases, and 19 bases lay in between. CDR3 residues: CASKIRVSQTTDTQYF. The CDR3 region has the DNA TGTGCCAGCAAGATCAGGGTCTCTCAAACCACAGATACGCAGTATTTT.

This clonotype was counted a few times. This beta chain lies outside the target of a library built for alpha chains; its clone size means little. The chain carries TRBV6-1 and TRBJ2-7; D possibly corresponds to TRBD1 (6 bases). V shed 6 bases and J shed 2 bases, with 11 bases lying between them. This CDR3 has 13 residues. The germline CDR1 and CDR2 sequences are MNHNS and SASEGT. This CDR3 reads CASSMTGAYEQYF. CDR3 nucleotides: TGTGCCAGCAGCATGACAGGCGCCTACGAGCAGTACTTC.

This clonotype is medium-sized. This beta chain represents an off-target read in a library built for alpha chains; its size is of limited meaning. This chain links TRBV7-2 with TRBJ1-2; a weak D match, TRBD1 (6 bases). CDR3 length: 15 amino acids. Germline CDR1 and CDR2: SGHTA and FQGNSA. Trimming took off 2 bases at V and 0 bases at J, with 10 bases between the two ends. The CDR3 region is CASSLFGTSNYGYTF. In DNA form, the CDR3 reads TGTGCCAGCAGCTTATTCGGGACATCTAACTATGGCTACACCTTC. Full variable domain (outside the CDR3, taken from reference TRBV7-2 and TRBJ1-2): GAGVSQSPSNKVTEKGKDVELRCDPISGHTALYWYRQSLGQGLEFLIYFQGNSAPDKSGLPSDRFSAERTGGSVSTLTIQRTQQEDSAVYLCASSLFGTSNYGYTFGSGTRLTVV.

Of note for this clonotype: In a library made to pick up alpha chains, this beta chain is a stray read with a size that means little. The chain joins TRBV7-2 to TRBJ2-7; 12 bases align to TRBD2. J lost 6 bases, V lost 5 bases, and 8 bases had no gene match. The CDR3 length is 15 residues. Germline V gene lookup returns CDR1 SGHTA and CDR2 FQGNSA. The chain's CDR3 is CASSPRTSGIGEQYF. In DNA, the CDR3 is TGTGCCAGCAGCCCGAGGACTAGCGGGATCGGCGAGCAGTACTTC.

Within the sample, this clonotype is medium-sized. Because this beta chain is a stray read in a library intended to capture alpha chains, its abundance should not be given much weight. V and J are TRBV25-1 and TRBJ2-1; D gene uncertain. Per the germline V gene, CDR1 is MGHDK and CDR2 is SYGVNS. CDR3 length: 14 amino acids. V lost 0 bases and J lost 5, with 8 bases in between. The CDR3 loop reads CASSEYTGDNEQFF. Written as DNA, the CDR3 is TGTGCCAGCAGTGAATATACTGGTGACAATGAGCAGTTCTTC.

A few counts support this clonotype. This beta chain appears as a stray read in a library generated for alpha chains; its size is not informative. This chain links TRBV12-3 or TRBV12-4 with TRBJ2-5; TRBD2 matches 9 bases. The CDR3 has 16 residues. The V and J ends lost 1 base and 1 base, in that order; junction bases with no gene match: 4. DNA of the CDR3: TGTGCCAGCAGTTTAGGTCTAGCGGGGTTCCAAGAGACCCAGTACTTC. Its protein product is CASSLGLAGFQETQYF.

Turning to this clonotype: A library prepared for alpha chains yielded this beta chain as an off-target read; its size is of little meaning. The V gene is TRBV6-1, the J gene TRBJ2-5; no firm D call. The CDR3 is 16 amino acids. V lost 4 bases and J lost 1, with 16 bases in between. The germline gives CDR1 MNHNS, CDR2 SASEGT. In DNA form, the CDR3 reads TGTGCCAGCAGTGGCAACCCGAGATTCATCCAAGAGACCCAGTACTTC. It yields the protein CASSGNPRFIQETQYF.

By its share, this clonotype is medium-sized. This beta chain represents an off-target read in a library built for alpha chains; its size is of limited meaning. The chain recombines TRBV7-9 with TRBJ2-7, with no clear D. Germline V CDR1 and CDR2: SEHNR, FQNEAQ (reference sequence). The CDR3 runs to 19 residues. The ends were cut back, 1 base at V and 2 bases at J, with 24 bases in the middle. The CDR3 region is CASSLGVLFGVDGAYEQYF. The CDR3 coding sequence is TGTGCCAGCAGCTTAGGGGTTCTGTTTGGGGTCGATGGGGCCTACGAGCAGTACTTC.

This clonotype is medium-sized. Little can be read into the size of this beta chain, an off-target read in a library designed for alpha chains. This rearrangement joins TRBV10-3 to TRBJ2-3; 8 bases line up with TRBD1. The germline CDR1 and CDR2 sequences are ENHRY and SYGVKD. This CDR3 comprises 14 residues. V gave up 6 bases and J gave up 4 bases; unmatched junction bases: 6. Here the CDR3 reads CAISVRGQADTQYF. CDR3 coding DNA: TGTGCCATCAGCGTCAGGGGGCAAGCAGATACGCAGTATTTT.

A few counts support this clonotype. Since the library was made to target alpha chains, this beta chain is a stray read and its abundance is not meaningful. The CDR3 sequence is CASSFLWGDGDTGELFF. CDR3 in DNA: TGTGCCAGCAGTTTTTTGTGGGGGGACGGGGACACCGGGGAGCTGTTTTTT. This chain connects TRBV27 to TRBJ2-2, with D possibly being TRBD2 (6 bases). V was pared by 3 bases and J by 3 bases, with 17 bases between. CDR1 and CDR2 from the germline V gene are MNHEY and SMNVEV (reference sequence). The CDR3 has 17 residues.